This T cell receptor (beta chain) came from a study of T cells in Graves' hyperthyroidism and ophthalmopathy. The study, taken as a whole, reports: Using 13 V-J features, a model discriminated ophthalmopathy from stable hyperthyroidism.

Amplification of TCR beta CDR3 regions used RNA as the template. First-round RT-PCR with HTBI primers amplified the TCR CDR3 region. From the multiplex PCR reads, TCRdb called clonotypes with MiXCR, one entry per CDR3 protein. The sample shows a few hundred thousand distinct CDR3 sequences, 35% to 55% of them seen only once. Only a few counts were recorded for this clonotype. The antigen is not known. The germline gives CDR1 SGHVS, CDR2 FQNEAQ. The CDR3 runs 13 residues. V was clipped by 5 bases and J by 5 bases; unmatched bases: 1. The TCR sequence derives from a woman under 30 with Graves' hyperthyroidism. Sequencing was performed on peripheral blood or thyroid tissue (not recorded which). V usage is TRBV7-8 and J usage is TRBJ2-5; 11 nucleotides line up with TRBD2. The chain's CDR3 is CASSRTSGETQYF. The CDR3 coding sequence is TGTGCCAGCAGCCGGACTAGCGGGGAGACCCAGTACTTC.